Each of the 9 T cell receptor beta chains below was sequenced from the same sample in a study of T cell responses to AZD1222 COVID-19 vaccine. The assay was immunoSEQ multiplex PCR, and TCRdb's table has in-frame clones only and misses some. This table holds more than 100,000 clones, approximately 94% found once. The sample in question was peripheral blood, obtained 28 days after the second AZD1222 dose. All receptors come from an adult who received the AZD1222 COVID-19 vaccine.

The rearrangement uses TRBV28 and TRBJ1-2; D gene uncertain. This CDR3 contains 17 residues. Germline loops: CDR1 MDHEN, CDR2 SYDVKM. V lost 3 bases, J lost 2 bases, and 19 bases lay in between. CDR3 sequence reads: CASSLFPKGALNYGYTF. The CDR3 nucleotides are TGTGCCAGCAGTTTGTTCCCCAAGGGCGCACTGAACTATGGCTACACCTTC.

This CDR3 is CSVEDGTLYGYTF. Here the CDR3 DNA reads TGCAGCGTTGAAGACGGAACCCTCTATGGCTACACCTTC. This chain connects TRBV29-1 to TRBJ1-2; D is ambiguous. There are 13 residues in the CDR3. V was trimmed by 0 bases and J by 4 bases, leaving 9 bases between them. Germline CDR1 SQVTM, CDR2 ANQGSEA.

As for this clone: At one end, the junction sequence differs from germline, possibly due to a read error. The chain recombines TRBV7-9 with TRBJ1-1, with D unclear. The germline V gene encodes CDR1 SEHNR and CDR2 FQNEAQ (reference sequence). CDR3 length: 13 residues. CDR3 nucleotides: TGTGCCAGCAGCCTAGCGACCCCCGGGGTGGCTTTCTTT. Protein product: CASSLATPGVAFF.

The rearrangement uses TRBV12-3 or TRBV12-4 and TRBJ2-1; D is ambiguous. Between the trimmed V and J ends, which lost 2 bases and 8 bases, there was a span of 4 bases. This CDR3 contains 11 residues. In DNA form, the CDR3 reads TGTGCCAGCAGTTTAACTCATGAGCAGTTCTTC. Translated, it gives CASSLTHEQFF.

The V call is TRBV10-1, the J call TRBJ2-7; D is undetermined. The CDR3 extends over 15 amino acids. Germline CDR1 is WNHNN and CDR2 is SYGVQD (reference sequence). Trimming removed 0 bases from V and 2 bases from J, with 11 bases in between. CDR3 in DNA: TGCGCCAGCAGTGAGTCGGGGAAAAGAGCCTACGAGCAGTACTTC. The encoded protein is CASSESGKRAYEQYF.

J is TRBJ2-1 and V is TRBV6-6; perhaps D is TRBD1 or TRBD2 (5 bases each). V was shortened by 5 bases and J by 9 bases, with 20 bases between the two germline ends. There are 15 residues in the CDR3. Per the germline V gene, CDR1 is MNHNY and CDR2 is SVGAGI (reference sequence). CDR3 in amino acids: CASSTSPGAVGEQFF. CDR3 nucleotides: TGTGCCAGCAGTACCAGCCCCGGGGCGGTAGGTGAGCAGTTCTTC.

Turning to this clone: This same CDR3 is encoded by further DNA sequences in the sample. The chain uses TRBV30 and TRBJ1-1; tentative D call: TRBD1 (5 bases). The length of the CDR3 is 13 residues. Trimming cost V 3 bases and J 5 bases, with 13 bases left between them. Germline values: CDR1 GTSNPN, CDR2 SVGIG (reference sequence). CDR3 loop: CAWRPRAGTEAFF. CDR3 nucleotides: TGTGCCTGGAGGCCCAGGGCGGGGACTGAAGCTTTCTTT.

For the CDR3, the DNA is TGCGCCAGCAGCCCCAGAGGGCAGCCGATAGTGGGTGAAAGCACTGAAGCTTTCTTT. Protein product: CASSPRGQPIVGESTEAFF. The chain joins TRBV4-1 to TRBJ1-1; D gene uncertain. The CDR3 sequence is 19 residues long. Germline assignment: CDR1 MGHRA and CDR2 YSYEKL. With 4 bases removed from V and 4 bases from J, the gap between germline ends came to 28 bases.

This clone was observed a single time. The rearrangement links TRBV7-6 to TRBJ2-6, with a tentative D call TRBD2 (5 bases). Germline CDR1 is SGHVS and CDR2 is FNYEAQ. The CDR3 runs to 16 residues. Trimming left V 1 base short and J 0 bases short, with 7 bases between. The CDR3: CASSLGGFSGANVLTF. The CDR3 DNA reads TGTGCCAGCAGCTTAGGAGGGTTCTCTGGGGCCAACGTCCTGACTTTC. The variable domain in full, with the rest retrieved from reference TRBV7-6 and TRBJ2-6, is GAGVSQSPRYKVTKRGQDVALRCDPISGHVSLYWYRQALGQGPEFLTYFNYEAQQDKSGLPNDRFSAERPEGSISTLTIQRTEQRDSAMYRCASSLGGFSGANVLTFGAGSRLTVL.